The 31 T cell receptor beta chains in this list originate from one sample, sequenced in a study of T cell changes during pregnancy in multiple sclerosis. Repertoires were generated with immunoSEQ multiplex PCR, while TCRdb's copy carries only in-frame clones and drops some. The sample lists about 72,000 clones; less than 95% were seen once. Specimen: peripheral blood, collected in the second trimester of pregnancy. The receptor source for this set is a female donor with multiple sclerosis, enrolled in a pregnancy study.

This clone was seen only once. This chain connects TRBV15 to TRBJ2-7, with 10 positions matching TRBD1. The CDR3 runs to 15 residues. V dropped 1 base and J dropped 3; count of bases not matched to a gene: 3. CDR1 is LNHNV and CDR2 is YYDKDF in the germline V gene (reference sequence). The chain's CDR3 is CATSRGGQGVYEQYF. For the CDR3, the DNA is TGTGCCACCAGCAGAGGTGGACAGGGGGTCTACGAGCAGTACTTC.

The chain links TRBV5-5 to TRBJ1-1, with D perhaps TRBD1 (5 bases). Per the germline V gene, CDR1 is SGHKS and CDR2 is YYEKEE (reference sequence). The CDR3 has 14 residues. V gave up 3 bases and J gave up 5 bases, with 14 bases separating them. The CDR3 reads CASSSDTMVTEAFF. The DNA of the CDR3 is TGTGCCAGCAGCTCGGACACCATGGTAACTGAAGCTTTCTTT.

The chain employs TRBV27 and TRBJ1-1; TRBD1 agrees at 7 bases. V shed 5 bases, J shed 5 bases, and the junction held 8 bases outside the gene matches. Germline-derived CDR1 and CDR2 are MNHEY and SMNVEV (reference sequence). This CDR3 has 14 amino acids. The CDR3 sequence is CASSPDRPGTEAFF. The DNA of the CDR3 is TGTGCCAGCAGTCCGGACAGGCCCGGGACTGAAGCTTTCTTT.

The J gene is TRBJ1-1, the V gene TRBV19, with a tentative D call TRBD1 (6 bases). Germline V gene sequence: CDR1 LNHDA, CDR2 SQIVND (reference sequence). The CDR3 loop spans 16 amino acids. V was clipped by 6 bases and J by 1 base, with 18 bases between them. In DNA, the CDR3 is TGTGCCAGTAGCACCGAAATCAGGACAGCGAACACTGAAGCTTTCTTT. It is translated as CASSTEIRTANTEAFF.

This chain links TRBV30 with TRBJ1-3; TRBD1 might be the D (6 bases). This CDR3 has 13 residues. V was clipped by 0 bases and J by 8 bases, with 11 bases between them. Germline values: CDR1 GTSNPN, CDR2 SVGIG (reference sequence). The CDR3 is CAWSVRRGDTIYF. The CDR3 coding sequence is TGTGCCTGGAGTGTACGCAGGGGCGACACCATATATTTT. Variable domain in full (rest from reference TRBV30 and TRBJ1-3): SQTIHQWPATLVQPVGSPLSLECTVEGTSNPNLYWYRQAAGRGLQLLFYSVGIGQISSEVPQNLSASRPQDRQFILSSKKLLLSDSGFYLCAWSVRRGDTIYFGEGSWLTVV.

This clone was observed a single time. J is TRBJ2-7 and V is TRBV19; D is uncertain. This CDR3 has 14 residues. CDR1 is LNHDA, CDR2 SQIVND, per germline (reference sequence). Trimming removed 6 bases at V and 0 bases at J, with 12 bases between. CDR3 nucleotide sequence: TGTGCCAGTAGGCCGCGAAGGAGCTCCTACGAGCAGTACTTC. Protein sequence: CASRPRRSSYEQYF.

This chain joins TRBV6-1 and TRBJ1-2; possible D gene TRBD1, 5 bases. Deletions cut 5 bases from V and 3 bases from J, with 16 bases between. The CDR3 loop spans 15 amino acids. Germline V gene lookup returns CDR1 MNHNS and CDR2 SASEGT. CDR3: CASSLLPGGDYGYTF. The CDR3 DNA reads TGTGCCAGCAGTCTTTTGCCGGGGGGGGACTATGGCTACACCTTC.

The chain couples TRBV7-8 to TRBJ2-2; D not resolved. The CDR3 is 14 amino acids. The V gene's germline CDR1 is SGHVS and CDR2 FQNEAQ. The V end was cut by 3 bases, the J end by 4 bases, with 9 bases between. CDR3 loop: CASSFYLFTGELFF. The CDR3 DNA sequence: TGTGCCAGCAGCTTTTATCTGTTCACCGGGGAGCTGTTTTTT.

This chain uses TRBV7-8 with TRBJ2-6; no definite D call. The CDR3 loop spans 13 amino acids. The germline V and J ends were trimmed by 8 bases and 3 bases, with 8 bases remaining between them. Germline V gene lookup returns CDR1 SGHVS and CDR2 FQNEAQ. The DNA of the CDR3 is TGTGCCAGCCTAATGTATGGGGCCAACGTCCTGACTTTC. This gives the protein CASLMYGANVLTF.

This rearrangement joins TRBV7-8 to TRBJ1-2, with 8 bases identical to TRBD1. Unmatched junction bases numbered 3, after V lost 1 base and J lost 8 bases. CDR1 and CDR2 from the germline V gene are SGHVS and FQNEAQ. CDR3 length equals 13 residues. The DNA for the CDR3 is TGTGCCAGCAGCTTAGGGACAGGGAACGGCTACACCTTC. This gives the protein CASSLGTGNGYTF.

This rearrangement joins TRBV11-2 to TRBJ1-3; 9 bases fit TRBD1. CDR3 length equals 18 residues. In germline, CDR1 is SGHAT, CDR2 FQNNGV. Trimming cost V 5 bases and J 3 bases; bases outside gene matches: 14. CDR3 nucleotides: TGTGCCAGCAGCCCAGGACCCACAGGGGGCGATTATGGAAACACCATATATTTT. As protein: CASSPGPTGGDYGNTIYF.

This rearrangement joins TRBV15 to TRBJ1-4; TRBD1 matches 8 bases. Germline assignment: CDR1 LNHNV and CDR2 YYDKDF (reference sequence). Trimming at V came to 3 bases and at J to 12 bases, leaving 6 bases not matched to a gene. The CDR3 runs to 13 residues. The CDR3: CATSRETTGELFF. The CDR3 region has the DNA TGTGCCACCAGCAGGGAGACGACAGGGGAACTGTTTTTT.

The count of this clone is one. The gene calls are TRBV11-2 and TRBJ2-1, with a weak D call TRBD2 (6 bases). Trimming left V 5 bases short and J 12 bases short, with 14 bases between. The germline CDR1 and CDR2 sequences are SGHAT and FQNNGV. This CDR3 is built from 12 residues. CDR3 sequence reads: CASSRGGFGQFF. CDR3 sequence (DNA): TGTGCCAGCAGCCGAGGAGGGTTTGGGCAGTTCTTC.

V gene TRBV10-3 combines with J gene TRBJ1-2, with D possibly being TRBD1 (5 bases). Germline V lookup: CDR1 ENHRY, CDR2 SYGVKD. This CDR3 has 16 residues. The V gene lost 6 bases and the J gene lost 4 bases, with 21 bases spanning the gap. CDR3 amino acids: CAIRDPTVAERYGYTF. The CDR3 DNA sequence: TGTGCCATCAGGGATCCGACAGTCGCCGAGCGCTATGGCTACACCTTC.

This chain uses TRBV5-6 with TRBJ1-1; D unresolved. The CDR3 loop spans 15 amino acids. Germline CDR1 is SGHDT and CDR2 is YYEEEE. Deletions cut 0 bases from V and 5 bases from J, with 14 bases between. The DNA for the CDR3 is TGTGCCAGCAGCTTGGGGGGAGGGCGAGGGACTGAAGCTTTCTTT. Encoded protein: CASSLGGGRGTEAFF. Looking up the rest from reference TRBV5-6 and TRBJ1-1 gives the full variable domain: DAGVTQSPTHLIKTRGQQVTLRCSPKSGHDTVSWYQQALGQGPQFIFQYYEEEERQRGNFPDRFSGHQFPNYSSELNVNALLLGDSALYLCASSLGGGRGTEAFFGQGTRLTVV.

The chain couples TRBV10-3 to TRBJ2-7; D ambiguous. V gave up 4 bases and J gave up 2 bases, with 3 bases separating them. Germline V lookup: CDR1 ENHRY, CDR2 SYGVKD. The CDR3 runs 11 residues. The CDR3 loop is CAISVAYEQYF. The CDR3 DNA reads as TGTGCCATCAGTGTAGCCTACGAGCAGTACTTC.

The chain joins TRBV30 to TRBJ1-6; D is ambiguous. Trimming removed 6 bases from V and 10 bases from J, with 7 bases in between. This CDR3 contains 10 residues. Germline CDR1 GTSNPN, CDR2 SVGIG (reference sequence). This CDR3 is CACEGSPLHF. Written as DNA, the CDR3 is TGTGCCTGCGAGGGATCACCCCTCCACTTT.

CDR3 in DNA: TGCGCCAGCAGTCTAAGGATTGGGTCGGGTCAGCCCCAGCATTTT. Translated, it gives CASSLRIGSGQPQHF. The gene calls are TRBV4-3 and TRBJ1-5; D gene unclear. V gave up 6 bases and J gave up 6 bases, with 18 bases separating them. Germline V CDR1 and CDR2: LGHNA, YSLEER. The CDR3 is 15 amino acids.

This rearrangement joins TRBV30 to TRBJ2-2; D not certain. The V and J ends lost 0 bases and 8 bases respectively, with 4 bases between them. The CDR3 runs 11 residues. Germline values: CDR1 GTSNPN, CDR2 SVGIG (reference sequence). CDR3 in amino acids: CAWSVSGELFF. For the CDR3, the DNA is TGTGCCTGGAGTGTATCAGGGGAGCTGTTTTTT.

The chain uses TRBV7-2 and TRBJ1-5; D is uncertain. The CDR3 runs to 14 residues. Germline CDR1 SGHTA, CDR2 FQGNSA. Trimming pared 11 bases from V and 2 bases from J, leaving 16 bases between. The CDR3 reads CADSEGAGNQPQHF. CDR3 DNA: TGTGCCGACTCAGAGGGAGCGGGCAATCAGCCCCAGCATTTT.

V usage is TRBV7-9 and J usage is TRBJ1-2; unclear D gene. This CDR3 is built from 13 residues. Germline lookup yields CDR1 SEHNR and CDR2 FQNEAQ (reference sequence). V was shortened by 4 bases and J by 4 bases, with 10 bases between the two germline ends. CDR3 nucleotide sequence: TGTGCCAGCAGCTCTCAGCGAACCTATGGCTACACCTTC. Translation: CASSSQRTYGYTF.

This clone was picked up one time. This chain joins TRBV6-1 and TRBJ2-5, with D possibly matching TRBD2 (5 bases). With 2 bases removed from V and 7 bases from J, the gap between germline ends came to 17 bases. This CDR3 spans 15 amino acids. Germline lookup yields CDR1 MNHNS and CDR2 SASEGT. CDR3 bases: TGTGCCAGCAGTGAATTTCGAGGGTTAGGAGGGACCCAGTACTTC. This codes for CASSEFRGLGGTQYF.

The chain employs TRBV15 and TRBJ2-2, with TRBD2 matching 13 bases. The V segment lost 0 bases and the J segment 10 bases; nucleotides outside the gene matches: 5. Germline-derived CDR1 and CDR2 are LNHNV and YYDKDF (reference sequence). The CDR3 is 16 amino acids. CDR3 nucleotides: TGTGCCACCAGCAGAGATGGACTAGCGGGGGCGGAGGAGCTGTTTTTT. It is translated as CATSRDGLAGAEELFF.

The rearrangement uses TRBV7-9 and TRBJ2-3; TRBD2 matches 8 bases. Trimming took 5 bases from V and 8 from J; bases not matched to a gene: 3. CDR1 and CDR2 from the germline V gene are SEHNR and FQNEAQ (reference sequence). The CDR3 runs 12 residues. The CDR3 sequence is CASSPAGGTQYF. For the CDR3, the DNA is TGTGCCAGCAGCCCCGCGGGGGGTACGCAGTATTTT.

The rearrangement uses TRBV9 and TRBJ1-2; maybe TRBD1 (5 bases). V lost 0 bases, J lost 4 bases, and 13 bases lay in between. Per the germline V gene, CDR1 is SGDLS and CDR2 is YYNGEE. This CDR3 contains 15 residues. Written as DNA, the CDR3 is TGTGCCAGCAGCGTAGATCCCCAGGGCGGCTATGGCTACACCTTC. Its translation: CASSVDPQGGYGYTF.

The chain is built from TRBV2 and TRBJ2-5; the match to TRBD2 covers 11 bases. Germline V gives CDR1 SNHLY, CDR2 FYNNEI. V gave up 4 bases and J gave up 1 base; unmatched junction bases: 11. This CDR3 region has 18 residues. Here the CDR3 reads CASSGGPASGGFQETQYF. The CDR3 DNA is TGTGCCAGCAGTGGAGGTCCGGCTAGCGGGGGGTTCCAAGAGACCCAGTACTTC. The full variable domain, completed using reference TRBV2 and TRBJ2-5, is EPEVTQTPSHQVTQMGQEVILRCVPISNHLYFYWYRQILGQKVEFLVSFYNNEISEKSEIFDDQFSVERPDGSNFTLKIRSTKLEDSAMYFCASSGGPASGGFQETQYFGPGTRLLVL.

The J gene is TRBJ2-5, the V gene TRBV12-5; 7 bases fit TRBD1. Germline V lookup: CDR1 LGHNT, CDR2 FRNRAP. The J segment lost 4 bases and the V segment lost 5 bases, leaving 4 bases of the junction unmatched. This CDR3 is 13 amino acids long. The CDR3 reads CASGAPGGETQYF. The CDR3 coding sequence is TGTGCTAGTGGTGCCCCAGGGGGAGAGACCCAGTACTTC.

V gene TRBV9 combines with J gene TRBJ2-5; 10 nucleotides line up with TRBD1. V dropped 3 bases and J dropped 5; count of bases not matched to a gene: 10. There are 16 residues in the CDR3. Germline V lookup: CDR1 SGDLS, CDR2 YYNGEE. The CDR3 here is CASSETGTGAAETQYF. The CDR3 coding sequence is TGTGCCAGCAGCGAAACCGGGACAGGGGCAGCGGAGACCCAGTACTTC. Drawing the rest from reference TRBV9 and TRBJ2-5, the complete variable domain is DSGVTQTPKHLITATGQRVTLRCSPRSGDLSVYWYQQSLDQGLQFLIQYYNGEERAKGNILERFSAQQFPDLHSELNLSSLELGDSALYFCASSETGTGAAETQYFGPGTRLLVL.

The V call is TRBV11-2, the J call TRBJ2-3; D possibly corresponds to TRBD1 (5 bases). Germline V gives CDR1 SGHAT, CDR2 FQNNGV. The CDR3 is 15 amino acids. Trimming shortened V by 2 bases and J by 0 bases, and 9 bases separated the two germline ends. CDR3 in amino acids: CASSLRQTSTDTQYF. The CDR3 DNA follows: TGTGCCAGCAGCTTAAGACAGACTAGCACAGATACGCAGTATTTT.

This clone was detected only once. The V gene is TRBV6-5, the J gene TRBJ1-1; TRBD1 matches at 7 bases. Germline CDR1 MNHEY, CDR2 SVGAGI. The CDR3 has 13 amino acids. V lost 5 bases and J lost 6; bases outside the gene matches: 6. The CDR3 nucleotides read TGTGCCAGCAGTACTACAGGGGAGGCTGAAGCTTTCTTT. Its translation: CASSTTGEAEAFF.

The chain couples TRBV27 to TRBJ2-5, with TRBD1 as a possible D gene (5 bases). V was trimmed by 0 bases and J by 4 bases, leaving 15 bases between them. The germline V gene has CDR1 MNHEY and CDR2 SMNVEV (reference sequence). CDR3 length equals 16 residues. CDR3 sequence reads: CASSLSVRVGLETQYF. CDR3 in DNA: TGTGCCAGCAGTTTATCAGTTCGGGTGGGGCTAGAGACCCAGTACTTC.